Given below is one T cell receptor (beta chain) in context. Its antigen is currently unknown. The data were taken from a study of neoadjuvant nivolumab and ipilimumab in lung cancer. Study in general: The combination arm added day-1 ipilimumab 1 mg/kg to nivolumab 3 mg/kg on days 1, 15, 29.

Produced via immunoSEQ multiplex PCR; TCRdb's table is partial and in-frame only. The data hold 7,500 to 10,000 clones, with roughly four fifths observed a single time. General study results and limits: Resected tumors had greater TCR richness and clonality than uninvolved lung. From pretherapy to surgery, tumor richness and clonality rose with dual therapy.

Germline CDR1 and CDR2: SGHDT and YYEEEE. The CDR3 totals 16 residues. Trimming removed 0 bases from V and 6 bases from J; junction bases left unmatched: 4. This TCR was recovered from an adult with non-small cell lung cancer. The rearrangement links TRBV5-6 to TRBJ2-7, with 15 bases that match TRBD2. Here the sequenced sample was peripheral blood, taken before neoadjuvant nivolumab, alone or with ipilimumab. The CDR3 is CASSLGGLAGGSEQYF. For the CDR3, the DNA is TGTGCCAGCAGCTTGGGGGGACTAGCGGGAGGCTCCGAGCAGTACTTC.